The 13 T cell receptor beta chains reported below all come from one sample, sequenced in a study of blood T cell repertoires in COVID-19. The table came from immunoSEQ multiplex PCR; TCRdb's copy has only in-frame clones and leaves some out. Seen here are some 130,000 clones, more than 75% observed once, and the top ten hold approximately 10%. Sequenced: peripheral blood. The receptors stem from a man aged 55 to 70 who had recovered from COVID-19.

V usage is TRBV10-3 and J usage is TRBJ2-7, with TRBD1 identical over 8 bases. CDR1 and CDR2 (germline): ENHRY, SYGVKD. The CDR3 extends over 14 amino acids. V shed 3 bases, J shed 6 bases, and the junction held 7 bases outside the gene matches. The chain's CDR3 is CAISESGGGSEQYF. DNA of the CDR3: TGTGCCATCAGTGAATCAGGGGGCGGCTCCGAGCAGTACTTC.

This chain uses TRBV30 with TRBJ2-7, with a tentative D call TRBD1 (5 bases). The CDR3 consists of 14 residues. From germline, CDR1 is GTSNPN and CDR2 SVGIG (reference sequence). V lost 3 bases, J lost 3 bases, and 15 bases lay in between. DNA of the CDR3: TGTGCCTGGAGCACGGACGGCAGGGTCTACGAGCAGTACTTC. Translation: CAWSTDGRVYEQYF.

CDR3 nucleotides: TGTGCCAGCAGCTTCCGCGGGAATTACAATGAGCAGTTCTTC. It yields the protein CASSFRGNYNEQFF. V gene TRBV7-8 combines with J gene TRBJ2-1; possibly TRBD2 for D (6 bases). The ends were cut back, 3 bases at V and 4 bases at J, with 10 bases in the middle. Germline values: CDR1 SGHVS, CDR2 FQNEAQ. CDR3 length equals 14 residues.

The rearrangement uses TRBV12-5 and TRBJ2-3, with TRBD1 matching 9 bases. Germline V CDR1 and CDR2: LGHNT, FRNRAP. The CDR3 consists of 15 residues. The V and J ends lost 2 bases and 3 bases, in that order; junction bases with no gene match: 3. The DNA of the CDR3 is TGTGCTAGTGGTTTGTGGGACAGGGAAACAGATACGCAGTATTTT. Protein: CASGLWDRETDTQYF.

CDR3 loop: CASSPAGTNEKLFF. The CDR3 DNA follows: TGTGCCAGCAGCCCTGCAGGGACTAATGAAAAACTGTTTTTT. The chain uses TRBV28 and TRBJ1-4, with a possible D match to TRBD1 (5 bases). Germline assignment: CDR1 MDHEN and CDR2 SYDVKM. There are 14 residues in the CDR3. Trimming shortened V by 6 bases and J by 2 bases, and 10 bases separated the two germline ends. The full variable domain, completed using reference TRBV28 and TRBJ1-4, is DVKVTQSSRYLVKRTGEKVFLECVQDMDHENMFWYRQDPGLGLRLIYFSYDVKMKEKGDIPEGYSVSREKKERFSLILESASTNQTSMYLCASSPAGTNEKLFFGSGTQLSVL.

The CDR3 DNA reads as TGCGCCAGCAGCCAGTTCCGGACTAGCGGGGGCACTAGCACAGATACGCAGTATTTT. This sequence encodes CASSQFRTSGGTSTDTQYF. The chain uses TRBV4-1 and TRBJ2-3; the match to TRBD2 covers 13 bases. This CDR3 region has 19 residues. V trimming: 3 bases; J trimming: 0 bases; junction bases outside the gene matches: 9. CDR1 MGHRA and CDR2 YSYEKL come from the germline V gene.

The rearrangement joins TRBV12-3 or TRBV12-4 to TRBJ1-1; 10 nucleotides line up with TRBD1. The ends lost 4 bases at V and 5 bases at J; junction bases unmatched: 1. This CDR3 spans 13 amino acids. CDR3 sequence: CASSWTGGTEAFF. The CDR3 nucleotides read TGTGCCAGCAGTTGGACAGGGGGTACTGAAGCTTTCTTT.

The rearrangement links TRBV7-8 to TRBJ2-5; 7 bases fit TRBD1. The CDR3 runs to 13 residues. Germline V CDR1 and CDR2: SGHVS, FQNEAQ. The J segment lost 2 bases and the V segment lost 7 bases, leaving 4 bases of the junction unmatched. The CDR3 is CASIRQGQETQYF. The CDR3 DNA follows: TGTGCCAGCATCCGACAGGGACAAGAGACCCAGTACTTC. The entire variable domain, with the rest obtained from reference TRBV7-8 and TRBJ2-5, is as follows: GAGVSQSPRYKVAKRGQDVALRCDPISGHVSLFWYQQALGQGPEFLTYFQNEAQLDKSGLPSDRFFAERPEGSVSTLKIQRTQQEDSAVYLCASIRQGQETQYFGPGTRLLVL.

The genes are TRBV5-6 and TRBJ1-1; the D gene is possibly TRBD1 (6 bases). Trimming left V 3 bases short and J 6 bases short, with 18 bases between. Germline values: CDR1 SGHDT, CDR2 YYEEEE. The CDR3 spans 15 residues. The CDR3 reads CASSSSTGMLSEAFF. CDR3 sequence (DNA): TGTGCCAGCAGCTCTTCCACAGGGATGTTGTCTGAAGCTTTCTTT.

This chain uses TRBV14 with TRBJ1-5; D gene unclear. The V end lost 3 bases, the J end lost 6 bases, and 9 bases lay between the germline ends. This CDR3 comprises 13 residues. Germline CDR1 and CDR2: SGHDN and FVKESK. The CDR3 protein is CASSHGGGQPQHF. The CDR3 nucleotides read TGTGCCAGCAGCCACGGAGGTGGTCAGCCCCAGCATTTT.

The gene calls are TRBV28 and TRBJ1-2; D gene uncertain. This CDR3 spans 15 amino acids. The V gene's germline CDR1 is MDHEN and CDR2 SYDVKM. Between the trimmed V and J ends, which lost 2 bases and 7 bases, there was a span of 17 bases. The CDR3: CASSLPPGRWGGYTF. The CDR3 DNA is TGTGCCAGCAGTTTACCCCCGGGGAGGTGGGGTGGCTACACCTTC.

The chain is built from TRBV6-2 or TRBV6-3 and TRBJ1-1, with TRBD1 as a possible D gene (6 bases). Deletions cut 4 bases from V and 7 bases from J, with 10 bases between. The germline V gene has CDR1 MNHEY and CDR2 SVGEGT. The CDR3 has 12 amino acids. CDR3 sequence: CASSFFRGEAFF. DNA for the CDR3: TGTGCCAGCAGTTTTTTCAGGGGTGAAGCTTTCTTT.

The CDR3 DNA is TGTGCCAGCAGCCAGACGATGGGGGCTCCTTACAGCACAGATACGCAGTATTTT. This translates into CASSQTMGAPYSTDTQYF. The gene calls are TRBV4-2 and TRBJ2-3; D perhaps matches TRBD1 (6 bases). Trimming stripped 3 bases from V and 0 bases from J, with 19 bases between. Per germline, CDR1 LGHNA and CDR2 YNFKEQ. This CDR3 comprises 18 residues.